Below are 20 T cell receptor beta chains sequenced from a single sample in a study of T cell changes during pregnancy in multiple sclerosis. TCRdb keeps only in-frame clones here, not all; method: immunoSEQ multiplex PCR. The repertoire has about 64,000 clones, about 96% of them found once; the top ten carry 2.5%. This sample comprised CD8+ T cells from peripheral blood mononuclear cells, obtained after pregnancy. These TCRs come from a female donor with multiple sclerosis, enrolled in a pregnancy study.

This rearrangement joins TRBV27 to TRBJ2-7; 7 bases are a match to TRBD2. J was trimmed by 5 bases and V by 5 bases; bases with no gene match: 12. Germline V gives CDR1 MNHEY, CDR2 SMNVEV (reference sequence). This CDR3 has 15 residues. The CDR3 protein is CASSGLRAGADEQYF. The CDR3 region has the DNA TGTGCCAGCAGTGGCCTGAGGGCGGGAGCGGACGAGCAGTACTTC.

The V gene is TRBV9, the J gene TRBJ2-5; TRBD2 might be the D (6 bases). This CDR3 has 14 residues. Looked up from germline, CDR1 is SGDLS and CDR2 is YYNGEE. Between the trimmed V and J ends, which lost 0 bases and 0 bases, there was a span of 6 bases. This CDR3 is CASSVGGNQETQYF. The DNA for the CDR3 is TGTGCCAGCAGCGTAGGCGGGAACCAAGAGACCCAGTACTTC.

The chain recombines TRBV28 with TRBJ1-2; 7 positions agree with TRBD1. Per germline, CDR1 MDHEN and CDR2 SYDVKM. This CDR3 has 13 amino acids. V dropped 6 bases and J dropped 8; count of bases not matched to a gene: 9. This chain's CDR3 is CASRSGTAPGYTF. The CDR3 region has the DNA TGTGCCAGCAGATCCGGGACAGCCCCCGGCTACACCTTC.

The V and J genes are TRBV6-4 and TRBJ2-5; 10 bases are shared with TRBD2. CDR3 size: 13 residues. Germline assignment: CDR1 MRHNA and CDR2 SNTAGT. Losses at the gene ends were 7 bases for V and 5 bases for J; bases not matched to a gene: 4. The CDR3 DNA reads TGTGCCAGCAATCTAGCGGGAGCGGAGACCCAGTACTTC. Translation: CASNLAGAETQYF.

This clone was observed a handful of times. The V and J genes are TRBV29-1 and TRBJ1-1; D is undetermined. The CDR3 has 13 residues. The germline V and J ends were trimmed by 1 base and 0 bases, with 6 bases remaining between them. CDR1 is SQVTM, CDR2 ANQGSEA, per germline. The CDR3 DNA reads TGCAGCGTTGAAGTACTGGTGAACACTGAAGCTTTCTTT. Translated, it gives CSVEVLVNTEAFF.

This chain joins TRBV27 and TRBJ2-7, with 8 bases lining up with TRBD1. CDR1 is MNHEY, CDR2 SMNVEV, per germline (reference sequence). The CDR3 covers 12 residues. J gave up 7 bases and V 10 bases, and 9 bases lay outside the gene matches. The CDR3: CATGQGIWEQYF. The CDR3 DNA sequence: TGTGCCACAGGACAGGGTATATGGGAGCAGTACTTC.

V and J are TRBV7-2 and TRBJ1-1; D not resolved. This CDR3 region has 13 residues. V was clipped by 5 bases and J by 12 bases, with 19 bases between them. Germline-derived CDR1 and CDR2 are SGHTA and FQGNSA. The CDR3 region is CASSPPGNPGSFF. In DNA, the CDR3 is TGTGCCAGCAGCCCGCCGGGGAACCCGGGGTCTTTCTTT.

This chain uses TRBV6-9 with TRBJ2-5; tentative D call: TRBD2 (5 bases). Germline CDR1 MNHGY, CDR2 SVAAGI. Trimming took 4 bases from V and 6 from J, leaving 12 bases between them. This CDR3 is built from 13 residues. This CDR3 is CASSFGDRKTQYF. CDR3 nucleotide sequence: TGTGCCAGCAGTTTCGGGGATAGGAAGACCCAGTACTTC.

The CDR3 DNA is TGTGCCAGCAGTGCATCACCAGGTTACACTGAAGCTTTCTTT. Protein: CASSASPGYTEAFF. This chain connects TRBV27 to TRBJ1-1, with no clear D. The CDR3 is 14 amino acids. V was pared by 5 bases and J by 3 bases, with 13 bases between. Germline V gives CDR1 MNHEY, CDR2 SMNVEV (reference sequence).

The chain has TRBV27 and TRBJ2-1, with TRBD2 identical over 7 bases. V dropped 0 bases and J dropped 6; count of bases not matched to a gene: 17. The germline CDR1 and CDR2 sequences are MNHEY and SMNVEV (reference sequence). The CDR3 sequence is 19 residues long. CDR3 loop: CASSLSGGPLAERPNEQFF. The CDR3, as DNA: TGTGCCAGCAGTTTATCGGGAGGGCCTCTAGCGGAACGCCCCAATGAGCAGTTCTTC.

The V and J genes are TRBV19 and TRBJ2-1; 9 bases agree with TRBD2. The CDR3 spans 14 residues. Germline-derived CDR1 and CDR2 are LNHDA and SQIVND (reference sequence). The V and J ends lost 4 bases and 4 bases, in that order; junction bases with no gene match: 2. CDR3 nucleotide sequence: TGTGCCAGTAGTAGTAGCGGGAGTTACAATGAGCAGTTCTTC. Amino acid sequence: CASSSSGSYNEQFF.

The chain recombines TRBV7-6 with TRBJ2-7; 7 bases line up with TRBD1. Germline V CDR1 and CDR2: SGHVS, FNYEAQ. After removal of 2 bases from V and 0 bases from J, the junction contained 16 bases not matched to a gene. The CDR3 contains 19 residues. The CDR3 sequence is CASSLSGPHRGAHSYEQYF. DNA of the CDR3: TGTGCCAGCAGCTTATCTGGTCCCCACAGGGGCGCCCACTCCTACGAGCAGTACTTC.

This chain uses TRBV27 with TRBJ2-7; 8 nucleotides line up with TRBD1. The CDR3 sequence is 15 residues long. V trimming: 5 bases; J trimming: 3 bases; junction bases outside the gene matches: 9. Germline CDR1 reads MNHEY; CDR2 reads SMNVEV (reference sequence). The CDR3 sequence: CASSISRDRSYEQYF. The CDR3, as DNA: TGTGCCAGCAGTATAAGCCGGGACAGGAGCTACGAGCAGTACTTC.

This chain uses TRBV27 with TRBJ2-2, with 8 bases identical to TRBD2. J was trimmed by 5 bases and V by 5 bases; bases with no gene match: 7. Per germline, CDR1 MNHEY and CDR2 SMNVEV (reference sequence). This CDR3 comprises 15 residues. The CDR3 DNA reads TGTGCCAGCAGTGCCGGACTAGCTAAAACCGGGGAGCTGTTTTTT. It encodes CASSAGLAKTGELFF.

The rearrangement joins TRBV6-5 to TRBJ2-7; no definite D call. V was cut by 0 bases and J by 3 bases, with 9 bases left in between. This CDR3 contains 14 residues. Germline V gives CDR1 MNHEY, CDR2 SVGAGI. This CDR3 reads CASSYSNLFYEQYF. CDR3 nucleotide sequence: TGTGCCAGCAGTTACTCGAACTTATTCTACGAGCAGTACTTC.

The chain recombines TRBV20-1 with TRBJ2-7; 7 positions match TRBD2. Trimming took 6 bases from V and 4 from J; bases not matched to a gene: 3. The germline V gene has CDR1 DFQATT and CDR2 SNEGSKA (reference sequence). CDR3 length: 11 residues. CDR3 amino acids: CSAREGYEQYF. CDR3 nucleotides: TGCAGTGCCAGGGAGGGGTACGAGCAGTACTTC.

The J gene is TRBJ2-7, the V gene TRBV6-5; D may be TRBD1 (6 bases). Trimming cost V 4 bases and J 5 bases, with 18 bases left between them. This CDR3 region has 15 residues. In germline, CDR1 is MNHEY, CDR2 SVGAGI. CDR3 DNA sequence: TGTGCCAGCAGTTTAACTACAGGGTCCGTCCACGAGCAGTACTTC. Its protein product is CASSLTTGSVHEQYF.

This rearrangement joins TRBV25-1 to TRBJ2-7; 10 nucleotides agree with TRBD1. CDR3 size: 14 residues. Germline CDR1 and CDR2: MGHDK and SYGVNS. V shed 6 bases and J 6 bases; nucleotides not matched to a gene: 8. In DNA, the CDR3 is TGTGCCAGCAGCTTGACAGGGGGCCGAGCCGAGCAGTACTTC. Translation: CASSLTGGRAEQYF.

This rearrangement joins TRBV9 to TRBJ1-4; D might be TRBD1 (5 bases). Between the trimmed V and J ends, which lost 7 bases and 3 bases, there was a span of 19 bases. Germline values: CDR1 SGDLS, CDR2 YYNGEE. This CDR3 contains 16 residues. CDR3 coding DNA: TGTGCCAGCGGGGCGCCAGCCCAGGGCCCTAATGAAAAACTGTTTTTT. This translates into CASGAPAQGPNEKLFF.

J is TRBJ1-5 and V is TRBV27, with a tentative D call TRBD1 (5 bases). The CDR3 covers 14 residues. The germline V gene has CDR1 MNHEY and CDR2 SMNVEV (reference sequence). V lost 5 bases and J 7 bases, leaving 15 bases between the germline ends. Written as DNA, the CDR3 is TGTGCCAGCAGTCCTCAGGGCGAACGGCAGCCCCAGCATTTT. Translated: CASSPQGERQPQHF.